The sequence of this T cell receptor beta chain was determined in a study of blood T cell repertoires in COVID-19. Study as a whole: PBMCs, B-cell-depleted T cells, or T cells were the source of the cDNA or gDNA that made up the material.

Using immunoSEQ multiplex PCR, the repertoire was profiled, and TCRdb retains in-frame clones only, with some absent. Seen here are 100,000 to 120,000 clones, 60% to 80% observed once, and the top ten hold 16%. V gave up 0 bases and J gave up 0 bases; unmatched junction bases: 3. The CDR3 contains 18 residues. CDR1 is SGDLS and CDR2 is YYNGEE in the germline V gene. Sequenced: peripheral blood. The sequence was obtained from an elderly woman with active or convalescent COVID-19. The V gene is TRBV9, the J gene TRBJ2-1, with 13 bases that match TRBD2. This CDR3 reads CASSVGTSGSSSYNEQFF. CDR3 DNA: TGTGCCAGCAGCGTAGGGACTAGCGGGAGTAGCTCCTACAATGAGCAGTTCTTC.